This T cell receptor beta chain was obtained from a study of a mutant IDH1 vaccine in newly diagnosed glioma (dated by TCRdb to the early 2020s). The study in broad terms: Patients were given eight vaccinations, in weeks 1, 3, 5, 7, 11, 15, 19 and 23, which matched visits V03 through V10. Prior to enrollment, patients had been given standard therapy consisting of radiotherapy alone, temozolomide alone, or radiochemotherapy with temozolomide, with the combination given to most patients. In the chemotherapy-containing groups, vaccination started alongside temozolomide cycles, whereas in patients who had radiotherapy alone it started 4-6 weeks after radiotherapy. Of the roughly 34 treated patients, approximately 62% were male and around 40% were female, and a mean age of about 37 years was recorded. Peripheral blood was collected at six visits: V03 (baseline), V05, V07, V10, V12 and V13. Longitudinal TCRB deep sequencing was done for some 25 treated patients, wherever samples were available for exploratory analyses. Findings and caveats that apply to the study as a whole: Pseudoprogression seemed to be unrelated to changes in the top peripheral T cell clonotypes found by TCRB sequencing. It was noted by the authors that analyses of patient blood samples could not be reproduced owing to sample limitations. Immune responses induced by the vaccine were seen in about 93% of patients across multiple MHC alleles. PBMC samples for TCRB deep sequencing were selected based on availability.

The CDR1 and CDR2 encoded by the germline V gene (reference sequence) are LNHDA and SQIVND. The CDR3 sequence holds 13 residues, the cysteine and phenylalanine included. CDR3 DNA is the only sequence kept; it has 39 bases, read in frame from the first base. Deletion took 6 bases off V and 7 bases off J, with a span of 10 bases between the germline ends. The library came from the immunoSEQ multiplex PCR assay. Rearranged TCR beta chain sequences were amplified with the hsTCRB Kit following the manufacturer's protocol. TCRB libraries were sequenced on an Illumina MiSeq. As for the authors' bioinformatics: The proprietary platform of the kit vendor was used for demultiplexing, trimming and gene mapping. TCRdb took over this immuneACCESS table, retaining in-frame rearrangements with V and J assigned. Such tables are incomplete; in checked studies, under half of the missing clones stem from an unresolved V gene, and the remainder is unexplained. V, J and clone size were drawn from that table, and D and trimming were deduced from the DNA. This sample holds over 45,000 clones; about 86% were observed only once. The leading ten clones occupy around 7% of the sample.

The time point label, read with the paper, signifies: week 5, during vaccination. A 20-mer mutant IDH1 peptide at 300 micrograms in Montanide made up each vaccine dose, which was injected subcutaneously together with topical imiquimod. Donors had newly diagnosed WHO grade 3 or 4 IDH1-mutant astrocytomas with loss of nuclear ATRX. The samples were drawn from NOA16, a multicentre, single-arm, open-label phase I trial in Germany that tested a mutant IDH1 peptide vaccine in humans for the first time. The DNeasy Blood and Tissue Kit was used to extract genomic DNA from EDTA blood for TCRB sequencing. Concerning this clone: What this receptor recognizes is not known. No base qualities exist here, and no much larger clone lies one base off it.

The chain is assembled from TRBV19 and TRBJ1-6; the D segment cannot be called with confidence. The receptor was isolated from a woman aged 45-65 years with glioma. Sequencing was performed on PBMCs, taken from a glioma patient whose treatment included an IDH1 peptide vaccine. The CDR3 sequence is CASSLPGNSPLHF. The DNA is TGTGCCAGTAGCCTGCCCGGGAATTCACCCCTCCACTTT.